Listed below are T cell receptor beta chains from one sample, sequenced in a study of blood T cell repertoires in COVID-19. Sequencing used immunoSEQ multiplex PCR; TCRdb keeps in-frame clones, though not all of them. Of tens of thousands of clones detected, 85% appear once; the ten largest clones hold about 23%. Source material: peripheral blood. Receptors were obtained from a human donor in a cohort sampled during active COVID-19. CDR3s include the opening cysteine and the closing phenylalanine or tryptophan. D genes are given only for firm matches. Only some rows state a clone size, as once, few, many or a class for expanded clones.

clone_size,v_call,d_call,j_call,cdr3_aa,cdr3_nt
-,TRBV4-3,-,TRBJ2-1,CASSPERIAYNEQFF,TGCGCCAGCAGTCCCGAGAGGATCGCATACAATGAGCAGTTCTTC
few,TRBV20-1,TRBD1,TRBJ1-5,CSASPDRVQHF,TGCAGTGCTAGCCCGGACAGGGTTCAGCATTTT
-,TRBV13,TRBD1,TRBJ1-1,CASSLVGQGNTEAFF,TGTGCCAGCAGCTTAGTAGGACAGGGTAACACTGAAGCTTTCTTT
-,TRBV24-1,-,TRBJ2-7,CATSDSLQGYEQYF,TGTGCCACCAGTGATTCCTTACAGGGATACGAGCAGTACTTC
-,TRBV7-2,TRBD2,TRBJ2-2,CASSLVPSGDTGELFF,TGTGCCAGCAGCTTAGTACCTAGCGGGGACACCGGGGAGCTGTTTTTT
-,TRBV7-3,TRBD1,TRBJ1-1,CASSPHGAGGTEAFF,TGTGCCAGCAGCCCCCATGGGGCAGGGGGCACTGAAGCTTTCTTT
-,TRBV7-8,TRBD2,TRBJ2-1,CASSLLAGLAASNEQFF,TGTGCCAGCAGCCTTCTGGCGGGACTAGCCGCCAGCAATGAGCAGTTCTTC
-,TRBV6-5,-,TRBJ1-5,CASTNGDKQHF,TGTGCCAGCACTAACGGTGACAAACAGCATTTT
-,TRBV7-2,TRBD1,TRBJ1-5,CASSPGQGAMPQHF,TGTGCCAGCAGCCCGGGACAGGGGGCAATGCCCCAGCATTTT
-,TRBV7-3,-,TRBJ1-1,CASRPGAGNTEAFF,TGTGCCAGCAGACCAGGGGCTGGGAACACTGAAGCTTTCTTT
-,TRBV7-3,TRBD2,TRBJ2-3,CASSLLAGGADTQYF,TGTGCCAGCAGCTTACTAGCGGGGGGAGCAGATACGCAGTATTTT
-,TRBV30,-,TRBJ1-4,CAWSRENEKLFF,TGTGCCTGGAGCAGGGAAAATGAAAAACTGTTTTTT
-,TRBV12-3/TRBV12-4,TRBD1,TRBJ1-5,CASSTGGSQPQHF,TGTGCCAGCAGTACAGGGGGGAGTCAGCCCCAGCATTTT
few,TRBV5-4,-,TRBJ1-2,CASSLVYGNYGYTF,TGTGCCAGCAGCTTGGTGTACGGTAACTATGGCTACACCTTC
-,TRBV7-9,-,TRBJ1-1,CAVRGGPNTEAFF,TGTGCCGTACGGGGGGGTCCGAACACTGAAGCTTTCTTT
-,TRBV5-1,-,TRBJ2-7,CASSSGSGYEQYF,TGCGCCAGCAGTTCGGGTTCGGGGTACGAGCAGTACTTC
-,TRBV7-3,TRBD2,TRBJ2-1,CASRPSGGAIDEQFF,TGTGCCAGCAGACCCTCGGGGGGGGCCATCGATGAGCAGTTCTTC
-,TRBV7-3,TRBD1,TRBJ2-1,CASSEGATAEQFF,TGTGCCAGCAGCGAGGGGGCTACAGCTGAGCAGTTCTTC
-,TRBV19,TRBD1,TRBJ1-6,CASSIMDRDSPLHF,TGTGCCAGTAGTATCATGGACAGGGATTCACCCCTCCACTTT
-,TRBV18,-,TRBJ2-7,CASSQRYEQYF,TGTGCCAGCTCACAACGGTACGAGCAGTACTTC
-,TRBV4-2,-,TRBJ1-1,CASSHFPGLLNTEAFF,TGTGCCAGCAGCCACTTCCCGGGACTCCTGAACACTGAAGCTTTCTTT
-,TRBV15,-,TRBJ2-5,CATSVAGERETQYF,TGTGCCACCAGCGTAGCAGGGGAGCGGGAGACCCAGTACTTC
-,TRBV5-1,TRBD1,TRBJ2-3,CASSKGQITDTQYF,TGCGCCAGCAGCAAGGGACAGATCACAGATACGCAGTATTTT